What follows is one T cell receptor beta chain and its context. No antigen is known for it. The time point was: week 35, safety follow-up. Topical imiquimod was applied with each vaccine dose, which held 300 ug of mutant IDH1 20-mer peptide. Using immunoSEQ multiplex PCR, the repertoire was profiled, and TCRdb retains in-frame clones only, with some absent. The sample consists of about 29,000 clones, about 76% of them appearing once. These data come from a study of a mutant IDH1 vaccine in newly diagnosed glioma. Across the whole study: It was radiotherapy, temozolomide, or both that patients received previously, with most receiving both.

Germline CDR1 and CDR2: SGHTS and YDEGEE. Between the trimmed V and J ends, which lost 0 bases and 4 bases, there was a span of 11 bases. The length of the CDR3 is 14 residues. The sequencing used PBMCs, collected from a glioma patient whose treatment included an IDH1 peptide vaccine. The TCR comes from a man over 45 with glioma. V gene TRBV5-8 combines with J gene TRBJ2-7, with D possibly matching TRBD1 (5 bases). The CDR3, as DNA: TGTGCCAGCAGCTTGGACAGGTCCCAGTACGAGCAGTACTTC. Protein product: CASSLDRSQYEQYF. Full variable domain (remainder filled in from reference TRBV5-8 and TRBJ2-7): EAGVTQSPTHLIKTRGQQATLRCSPISGHTSVYWYQQALGLGLQFLLWYDEGEERNRGNFPPRFSGRQFPNYSSELNVNALELEDSALYLCASSLDRSQYEQYFGPGTRLTVT.